This TCR beta chain was identified during a study of cytomegalovirus exposure and HLA in healthy donors. Overall study results and limits: Per a prior analysis, the majority of TCR beta V segments were productive roughly 90% or roughly 30% of the time. The investigators catalogued 150 to 200 TCR beta chains as cytomegalovirus-associated. Prediction of most subjects' HLA-A and HLA-B alleles by TCR beta sequences was reportedly accurate. Versus the approximately 700-donor mean, an Asian-associated ancestry cluster reportedly showed fewer N-insertions in a later analysis.

V lost 2 bases and J 0 bases, leaving 6 bases between the germline ends. CDR1 SGHRS and CDR2 YFSETQ come from the germline V gene. The CDR3 extends over 13 amino acids. Comments on this clone: Antigen: not known.

A multiplex PCR was run with 60 Vbeta primers and 13 Jbeta primers. Assay: immunoSEQ multiplex PCR; the TCRdb copy retains only in-frame clones and omits some. The sample shows some 150,000 clones, roughly 80% of them seen only once. The sample comprised PBMCs. J is TRBJ2-7 and V is TRBV5-1; D is uncertain. The receptor's source is a man aged 45 to 65 in good health and CMV-seropositive. The CDR3 sequence is CASSFYTSYEQYF. For the CDR3, the DNA is TGCGCCAGCAGCTTCTATACCTCCTACGAGCAGTACTTC. Supplemented by reference TRBV5-1 and TRBJ2-7, the full variable domain reads KAGVTQTPRYLIKTRGQQVTLSCSPISGHRSVSWYQQTPGQGLQFLFEYFSETQRNKGNFPGRFSGRQFSNSRSEMNVSTLELGDSALYLCASSFYTSYEQYFGPGTRLTVT.